This is a list of T cell receptor beta chains from one sample in a study of T cell responses to AZD1222 COVID-19 vaccine. Assay used: immunoSEQ multiplex PCR; TCRdb lists only in-frame clones, some missing. The profile shows tens of thousands of clones, over 80% of them singletons. Specimen: peripheral blood, collected 28 days after the second AZD1222 dose. The receptor set was obtained from an adult who received the AZD1222 COVID-19 vaccine. The CDR3 runs from the conserved cysteine through the conserved F or W. The order of the fields is V gene, CDR3 length, J gene, clone size, D gene, CDR3 protein, CDR3 DNA. A D gene is named only where the DNA matches it firmly. Rows may omit the clone size; those that give it use once, few, many or a size class.

V gene: TRBV5-1
CDR3 length: 14
J gene: TRBJ1-5
clone size: once
D gene: -
CDR3 protein: CASSSEPNNQPQHF
CDR3 DNA: TGCGCCAGCAGCTCCGAACCAAACAATCAGCCCCAGCATTTT

V gene: TRBV6-5
CDR3 length: 12
J gene: TRBJ2-1
clone size: few
D gene: -
CDR3 protein: CASREGRNEQFF
CDR3 DNA: TGTGCCAGCAGGGAGGGAAGAAATGAGCAGTTCTTC

V gene: TRBV27
CDR3 length: 11
J gene: TRBJ1-3
clone size: -
D gene: -
CDR3 protein: CASWGAGAIYF
CDR3 DNA: TGTGCCAGCTGGGGGGCTGGGGCCATATATTTT

V gene: TRBV19
CDR3 length: 17
J gene: TRBJ1-5
clone size: -
D gene: TRBD1
CDR3 protein: CASSIGQGAMVGQPQHF
CDR3 DNA: TGTGCCAGTAGTATAGGACAGGGGGCGATGGTTGGACAGCCCCAGCATTTT

V gene: TRBV19
CDR3 length: 15
J gene: TRBJ2-7
clone size: -
D gene: TRBD2
CDR3 protein: CASRPKRGAAYEQYF
CDR3 DNA: TGTGCCAGTAGACCTAAGCGGGGGGCCGCTTACGAGCAGTACTTC

V gene: TRBV28
CDR3 length: 14
J gene: TRBJ2-5
clone size: -
D gene: -
CDR3 protein: CASSRERRQETQYF
CDR3 DNA: TGTGCCAGCAGTCGTGAGCGGAGGCAAGAGACCCAGTACTTC

V gene: TRBV6-5
CDR3 length: 14
J gene: TRBJ1-5
clone size: few
D gene: -
CDR3 protein: CASSSHPGDQPQHF
CDR3 DNA: TGTGCCAGCAGCTCTCACCCGGGAGATCAGCCCCAGCATTTT

V gene: TRBV9
CDR3 length: 15
J gene: TRBJ2-2
clone size: -
D gene: -
CDR3 protein: CASSGGLGYTGELFF
CDR3 DNA: TGTGCCAGCAGTGGGGGCCTCGGGTACACCGGGGAGCTGTTTTTT

V gene: TRBV6-1
CDR3 length: 14
J gene: TRBJ1-5
clone size: -
D gene: -
CDR3 protein: CASSDQGGTQPQHF
CDR3 DNA: TGTGCCAGCAGTGATCAGGGTGGGACTCAGCCCCAGCATTTT

V gene: TRBV7-2
CDR3 length: 14
J gene: TRBJ1-5
clone size: few
D gene: -
CDR3 protein: CASSLGRVGQPQHF
CDR3 DNA: TGTGCCAGCAGCCTTGGGCGGGTTGGTCAGCCCCAGCATTTT

V gene: TRBV6-5
CDR3 length: 14
J gene: TRBJ2-3
clone size: -
D gene: -
CDR3 protein: CASSYLSGTDTQYF
CDR3 DNA: TGTGCCAGCAGTTACCTGAGCGGGACAGATACGCAGTATTTT

V gene: TRBV10-3
CDR3 length: 12
J gene: TRBJ2-2
clone size: few
D gene: -
CDR3 protein: CATEGWTGELFF
CDR3 DNA: TGTGCCACCGAGGGCTGGACCGGGGAGCTGTTTTTT

V gene: TRBV3-1/TRBV3-2
CDR3 length: 13
J gene: TRBJ1-5
clone size: -
D gene: -
CDR3 protein: CASSPGTRKPQHF
CDR3 DNA: TGTGCCAGCAGCCCAGGAACGAGAAAGCCCCAGCATTTT

V gene: TRBV19
CDR3 length: 16
J gene: TRBJ2-3
clone size: -
D gene: TRBD1
CDR3 protein: CASSSWGTGRTDTQYF
CDR3 DNA: TGTGCCAGTAGTTCGTGGGGGACAGGTCGCACAGATACGCAGTATTTT

V gene: TRBV13
CDR3 length: 14
J gene: TRBJ1-2
clone size: once
D gene: TRBD1
CDR3 protein: CASSFRDRGYGYTF
CDR3 DNA: TGTGCCAGCAGCTTCCGGGACAGGGGATATGGCTACACCTTC

V gene: TRBV30
CDR3 length: 11
J gene: TRBJ2-3
clone size: -
D gene: -
CDR3 protein: CAWSETDTQYF
CDR3 DNA: TGTGCCTGGAGTGAGACAGATACGCAGTATTTT

V gene: TRBV5-1
CDR3 length: 16
J gene: TRBJ2-5
clone size: -
D gene: TRBD2
CDR3 protein: CASRGPLAGDRETQYF
CDR3 DNA: TGCGCCAGCAGGGGACCACTAGCGGGGGACCGGGAGACCCAGTACTTC

V gene: TRBV12-5
CDR3 length: 12
J gene: TRBJ2-2
clone size: -
D gene: -
CDR3 protein: CASGFNAGELFF
CDR3 DNA: TGTGCTAGTGGTTTCAACGCCGGGGAGCTGTTTTTT

V gene: TRBV7-8
CDR3 length: 18
J gene: TRBJ2-6
clone size: -
D gene: -
CDR3 protein: CASSLVGAVNSGANVLTF
CDR3 DNA: TGTGCCAGCAGCTTAGTCGGGGCAGTCAACTCTGGGGCCAACGTCCTGACTTTC

V gene: TRBV5-1
CDR3 length: 12
J gene: TRBJ2-1
clone size: -
D gene: -
CDR3 protein: CASSLGGWRQFF
CDR3 DNA: TGCGCCAGCAGCTTGGGGGGATGGCGCCAGTTCTTC

V gene: TRBV3-1/TRBV3-2
CDR3 length: 11
J gene: TRBJ1-4
clone size: -
D gene: -
CDR3 protein: CASSQERALFF
CDR3 DNA: TGTGCCAGCAGCCAAGAGAGGGCGCTGTTTTTT

V gene: TRBV7-8
CDR3 length: 18
J gene: TRBJ2-5
clone size: -
D gene: TRBD2
CDR3 protein: CASSERLAGPQNQETQYF
CDR3 DNA: TGTGCCAGCAGCGAAAGACTAGCGGGGCCCCAGAACCAAGAGACCCAGTACTTC

V gene: TRBV5-4
CDR3 length: 13
J gene: TRBJ1-2
clone size: once
D gene: -
CDR3 protein: CASSSDPLYGYTF
CDR3 DNA: TGTGCCAGCAGCTCGGACCCCCTCTATGGCTACACCTTC

V gene: TRBV3-1/TRBV3-2
CDR3 length: 14
J gene: TRBJ2-1
clone size: -
D gene: TRBD1
CDR3 protein: CASSLEQGVGEQFF
CDR3 DNA: TGTGCCAGCAGCCTGGAACAGGGGGTGGGTGAGCAGTTCTTC

V gene: TRBV29-1
CDR3 length: 12
J gene: TRBJ2-3
clone size: -
D gene: -
CDR3 protein: CSVGGGADTQYF
CDR3 DNA: TGCAGCGTTGGAGGGGGGGCAGATACGCAGTATTTT

V gene: TRBV29-1
CDR3 length: 14
J gene: TRBJ1-2
clone size: -
D gene: TRBD1
CDR3 protein: CSVENPGTGYGYTF
CDR3 DNA: TGCAGCGTTGAAAACCCCGGGACAGGGTATGGCTACACCTTC

V gene: TRBV6-5
CDR3 length: 15
J gene: TRBJ2-7
clone size: -
D gene: -
CDR3 protein: CASRTATGLTYEQYF
CDR3 DNA: TGTGCCAGCAGAACCGCGACAGGACTGACCTACGAGCAGTACTTC

V gene: TRBV29-1
CDR3 length: 13
J gene: TRBJ2-5
clone size: -
D gene: -
CDR3 protein: CSVLREPRETQYF
CDR3 DNA: TGCAGCGTACTTAGGGAGCCAAGGGAGACCCAGTACTTC

V gene: TRBV7-2
CDR3 length: 12
J gene: TRBJ1-4
clone size: -
D gene: -
CDR3 protein: CASSLMQGTMFF
CDR3 DNA: TGTGCCAGCAGCTTAATGCAGGGCACCATGTTTTTT

V gene: TRBV19
CDR3 length: 13
J gene: TRBJ2-1
clone size: -
D gene: -
CDR3 protein: CASKRTAYNEQFF
CDR3 DNA: TGTGCCAGTAAGAGGACAGCCTACAATGAGCAGTTCTTC

V gene: TRBV5-1
CDR3 length: 14
J gene: TRBJ2-3
clone size: -
D gene: -
CDR3 protein: CASSLVGVTDTQYF
CDR3 DNA: TGCGCCAGCAGCTTGGTAGGAGTGACAGATACGCAGTATTTT

V gene: TRBV7-8
CDR3 length: 16
J gene: TRBJ2-3
clone size: once
D gene: TRBD2
CDR3 protein: CASSPFTAGGTDTQYF
CDR3 DNA: TGTGCCAGCAGCCCCTTTACAGCGGGGGGCACAGATACGCAGTATTTT

V gene: TRBV5-5
CDR3 length: 16
J gene: TRBJ2-3
clone size: once
D gene: TRBD1
CDR3 protein: CASSLVGTGTTDTQYF
CDR3 DNA: TGTGCCAGCAGCTTGGTTGGGACAGGGACTACAGATACGCAGTATTTT

V gene: TRBV7-2
CDR3 length: 15
J gene: TRBJ2-7
clone size: -
D gene: -
CDR3 protein: CASSLPTTGTYEQYF
CDR3 DNA: TGTGCCAGCAGCTTACCGACAACAGGAACGTACGAGCAGTACTTC

V gene: TRBV3-1/TRBV3-2
CDR3 length: 16
J gene: TRBJ2-7
clone size: -
D gene: -
CDR3 protein: CASSSGGRGPLEEQYF
CDR3 DNA: TGTGCCAGCAGTTCCGGTGGGCGGGGACCATTGGAGGAGCAGTACTTC

V gene: TRBV9
CDR3 length: 12
J gene: TRBJ2-1
clone size: -
D gene: -
CDR3 protein: CASSLPGGEQFF
CDR3 DNA: TGTGCCAGCAGCCTACCCGGGGGTGAGCAGTTCTTC

V gene: TRBV7-9
CDR3 length: 14
J gene: TRBJ2-3
clone size: -
D gene: -
CDR3 protein: CASSGWGIGGTQYF
CDR3 DNA: TGTGCCAGCAGCGGGTGGGGTATAGGAGGTACGCAGTATTTT

V gene: TRBV28
CDR3 length: 16
J gene: TRBJ2-3
clone size: -
D gene: TRBD2
CDR3 protein: CASSGTSGGTTDTQYF
CDR3 DNA: TGTGCCAGCAGCGGGACTAGCGGGGGCACCACAGATACGCAGTATTTT

V gene: TRBV2
CDR3 length: 13
J gene: TRBJ1-2
clone size: once
D gene: -
CDR3 protein: CASSERGTYGYTF
CDR3 DNA: TGTGCCAGCAGTGAACGTGGGACCTATGGCTACACCTTC

V gene: TRBV7-9
CDR3 length: 14
J gene: TRBJ1-1
clone size: -
D gene: -
CDR3 protein: CASSLLGGSAEAFF
CDR3 DNA: TGTGCCAGCAGCTTACTCGGAGGATCCGCTGAAGCTTTCTTT

V gene: TRBV11-1
CDR3 length: 15
J gene: TRBJ1-2
clone size: -
D gene: -
CDR3 protein: CASSLARQKNYGYTF
CDR3 DNA: TGTGCCAGCAGCTTAGCGCGACAGAAGAACTATGGCTACACCTTC

V gene: TRBV21-1
CDR3 length: 16
J gene: TRBJ1-2
clone size: -
D gene: -
CDR3 protein: CASRLNLATERHGYTF
CDR3 DNA: TGTGCCAGCAGACTTAACTTAGCTACAGAAAGACATGGCTACACCTTC

V gene: TRBV19
CDR3 length: 15
J gene: TRBJ1-5
clone size: -
D gene: TRBD1
CDR3 protein: CASSIPGRGGQPQHF
CDR3 DNA: TGTGCCAGTAGTATCCCGGGCAGGGGGGGTCAGCCCCAGCATTTT

V gene: TRBV19
CDR3 length: 16
J gene: TRBJ2-5
clone size: few
D gene: TRBD2
CDR3 protein: CASSIGPGGPQETQYF
CDR3 DNA: TGTGCCAGTAGTATTGGCCCGGGGGGGCCCCAAGAGACCCAGTACTTC

V gene: TRBV5-6
CDR3 length: 12
J gene: TRBJ1-6
clone size: -
D gene: -
CDR3 protein: CASSLVGSPLHF
CDR3 DNA: TGTGCCAGCAGCTTGGTGGGTTCACCCCTCCACTTT

V gene: TRBV28
CDR3 length: 12
J gene: TRBJ1-2
clone size: -
D gene: -
CDR3 protein: CASSLEGYGYTF
CDR3 DNA: TGTGCCAGCAGTTTAGAGGGTTATGGCTACACCTTC

V gene: TRBV9
CDR3 length: 16
J gene: TRBJ2-5
clone size: few
D gene: -
CDR3 protein: CASSVGTTWAQETQYF
CDR3 DNA: TGTGCCAGCAGCGTAGGGACTACCTGGGCCCAAGAGACCCAGTACTTC

V gene: TRBV6-2/TRBV6-3
CDR3 length: 12
J gene: TRBJ2-1
clone size: -
D gene: TRBD2
CDR3 protein: CASSSGGPGQFF
CDR3 DNA: TGTGCCAGCAGTTCGGGGGGTCCTGGGCAGTTCTTC

V gene: TRBV6-2/TRBV6-3
CDR3 length: 17
J gene: TRBJ2-7
clone size: -
D gene: TRBD2
CDR3 protein: CASSYSKKGTSFYEQYF
CDR3 DNA: TGTGCCAGCAGTTACTCGAAGAAGGGGACTAGTTTTTACGAGCAGTACTTC